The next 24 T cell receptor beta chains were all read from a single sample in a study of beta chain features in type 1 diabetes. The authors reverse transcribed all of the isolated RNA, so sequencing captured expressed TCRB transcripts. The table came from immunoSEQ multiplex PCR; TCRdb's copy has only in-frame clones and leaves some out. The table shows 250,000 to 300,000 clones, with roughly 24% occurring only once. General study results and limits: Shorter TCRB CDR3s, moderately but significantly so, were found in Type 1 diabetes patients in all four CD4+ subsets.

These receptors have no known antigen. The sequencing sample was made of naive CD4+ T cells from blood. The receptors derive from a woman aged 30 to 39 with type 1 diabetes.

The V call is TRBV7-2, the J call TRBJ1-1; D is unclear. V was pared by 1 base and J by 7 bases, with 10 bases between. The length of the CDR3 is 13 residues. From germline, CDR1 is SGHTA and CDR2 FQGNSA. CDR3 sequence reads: CASSLVRENEAFF. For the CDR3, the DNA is TGTGCCAGCAGCTTAGTTAGGGAGAATGAAGCTTTCTTT.

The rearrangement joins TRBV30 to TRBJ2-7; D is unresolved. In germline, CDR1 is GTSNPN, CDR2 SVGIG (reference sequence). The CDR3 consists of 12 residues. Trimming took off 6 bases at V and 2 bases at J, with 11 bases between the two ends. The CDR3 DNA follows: TGTGCCTGCCAGAGGCTGGCCTACGAGCAGTACTTC. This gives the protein CACQRLAYEQYF.

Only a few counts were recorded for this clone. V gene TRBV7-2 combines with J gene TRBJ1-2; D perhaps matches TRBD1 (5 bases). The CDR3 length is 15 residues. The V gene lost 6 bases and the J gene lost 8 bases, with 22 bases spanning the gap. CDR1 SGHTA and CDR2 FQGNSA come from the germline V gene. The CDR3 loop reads CASRGGSTDSRGYTF. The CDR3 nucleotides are TGTGCCAGCAGGGGGGGGTCGACCGACTCGCGGGGCTACACCTTC.

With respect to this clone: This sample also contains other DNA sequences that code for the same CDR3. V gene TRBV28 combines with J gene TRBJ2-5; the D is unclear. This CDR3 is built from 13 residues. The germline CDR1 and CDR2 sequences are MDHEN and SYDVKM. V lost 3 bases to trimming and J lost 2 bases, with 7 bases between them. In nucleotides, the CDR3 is TGTGCCAGCAGTTTGGGCAGGCAAGAGACCCAGTACTTC. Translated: CASSLGRQETQYF.

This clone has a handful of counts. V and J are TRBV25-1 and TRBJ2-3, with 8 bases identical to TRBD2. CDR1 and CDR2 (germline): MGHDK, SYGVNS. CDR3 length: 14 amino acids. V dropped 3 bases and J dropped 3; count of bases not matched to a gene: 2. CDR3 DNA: TGTGCCAGCAGTGATACTAGCGGTACAGATACGCAGTATTTT. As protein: CASSDTSGTDTQYF.

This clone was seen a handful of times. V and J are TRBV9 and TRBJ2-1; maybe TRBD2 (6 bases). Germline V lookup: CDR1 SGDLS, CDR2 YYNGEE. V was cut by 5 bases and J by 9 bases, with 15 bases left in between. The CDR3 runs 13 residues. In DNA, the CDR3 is TGTGCCAGCAGACGGGACTCCCGGGGTGAGCAGTTCTTC. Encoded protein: CASRRDSRGEQFF.

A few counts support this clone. This chain's CDR3 is CAWRGLAGYEQYF. The CDR3, as DNA: TGTGCCTGGAGGGGACTAGCAGGGTACGAGCAGTACTTC. The rearrangement links TRBV30 to TRBJ2-7; 9 nucleotides match TRBD2. The V gene's germline CDR1 is GTSNPN and CDR2 SVGIG (reference sequence). There are 13 residues in the CDR3. The V and J ends lost 3 bases and 4 bases, in that order; junction bases with no gene match: 4.

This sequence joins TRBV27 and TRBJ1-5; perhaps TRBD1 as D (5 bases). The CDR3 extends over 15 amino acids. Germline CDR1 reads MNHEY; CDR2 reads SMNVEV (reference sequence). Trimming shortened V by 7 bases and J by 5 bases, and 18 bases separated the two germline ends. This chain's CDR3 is CASTRTGGSDQPQHF. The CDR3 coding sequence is TGTGCCAGCACCCGAACGGGGGGTTCGGATCAGCCCCAGCATTTT.

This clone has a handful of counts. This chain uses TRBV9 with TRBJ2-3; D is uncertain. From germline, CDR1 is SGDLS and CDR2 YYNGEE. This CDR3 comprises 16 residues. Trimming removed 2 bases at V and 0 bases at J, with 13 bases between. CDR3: CASSVEIAASTDTQYF. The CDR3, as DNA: TGTGCCAGCAGCGTGGAAATAGCAGCTAGCACAGATACGCAGTATTTT.

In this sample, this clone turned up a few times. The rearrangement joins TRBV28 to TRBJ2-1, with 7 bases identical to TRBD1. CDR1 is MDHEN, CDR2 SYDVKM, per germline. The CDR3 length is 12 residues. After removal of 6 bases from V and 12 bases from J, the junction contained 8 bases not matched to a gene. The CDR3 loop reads CASRIPGQTQFF. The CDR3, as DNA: TGTGCCAGCAGAATCCCGGGACAGACGCAGTTCTTC.

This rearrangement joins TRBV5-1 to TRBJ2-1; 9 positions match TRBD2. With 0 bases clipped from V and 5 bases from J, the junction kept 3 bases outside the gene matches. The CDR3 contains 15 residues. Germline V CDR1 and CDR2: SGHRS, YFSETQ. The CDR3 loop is CASSLEAGGHNEQFF. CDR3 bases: TGCGCCAGCAGCTTGGAAGCGGGAGGCCACAATGAGCAGTTCTTC. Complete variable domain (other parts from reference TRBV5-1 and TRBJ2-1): KAGVTQTPRYLIKTRGQQVTLSCSPISGHRSVSWYQQTPGQGLQFLFEYFSETQRNKGNFPGRFSGRQFSNSRSEMNVSTLELGDSALYLCASSLEAGGHNEQFFGPGTRLTVL.

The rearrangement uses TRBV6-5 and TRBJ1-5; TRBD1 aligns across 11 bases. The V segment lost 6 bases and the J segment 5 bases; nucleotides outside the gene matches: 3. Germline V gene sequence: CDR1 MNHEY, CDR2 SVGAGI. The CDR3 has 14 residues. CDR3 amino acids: CASRSGQGDQPQHF. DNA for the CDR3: TGTGCCAGCAGATCGGGACAGGGGGATCAGCCCCAGCATTTT.

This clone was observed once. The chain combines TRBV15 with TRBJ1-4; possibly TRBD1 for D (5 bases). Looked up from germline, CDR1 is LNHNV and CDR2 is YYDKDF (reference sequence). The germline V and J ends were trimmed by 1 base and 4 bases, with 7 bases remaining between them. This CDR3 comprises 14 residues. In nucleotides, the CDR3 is TGTGCCACCAGCAGAGCGCAGGGTAATGAAAAACTGTTTTTT. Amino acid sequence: CATSRAQGNEKLFF.

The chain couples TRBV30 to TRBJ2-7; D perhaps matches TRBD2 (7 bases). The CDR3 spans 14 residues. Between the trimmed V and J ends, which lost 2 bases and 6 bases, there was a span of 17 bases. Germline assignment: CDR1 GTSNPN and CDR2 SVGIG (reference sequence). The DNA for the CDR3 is TGTGCCTGGAGTAGGTCGACGCGGGGGCTCGAGCAGTACTTC. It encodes CAWSRSTRGLEQYF.

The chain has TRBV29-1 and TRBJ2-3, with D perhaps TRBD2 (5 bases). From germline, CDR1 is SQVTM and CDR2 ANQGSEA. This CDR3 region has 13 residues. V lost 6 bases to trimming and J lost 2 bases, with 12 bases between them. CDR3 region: CSVEARYTDTQYF. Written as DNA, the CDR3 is TGCAGCGTGGAGGCTCGCTACACAGATACGCAGTATTTT.

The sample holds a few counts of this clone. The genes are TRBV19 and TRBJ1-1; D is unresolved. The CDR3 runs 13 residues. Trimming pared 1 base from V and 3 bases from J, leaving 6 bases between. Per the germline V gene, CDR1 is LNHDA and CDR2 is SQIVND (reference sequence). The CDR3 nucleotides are TGTGCCAGTAGTATAGGCGGGGACACTGAAGCTTTCTTT. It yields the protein CASSIGGDTEAFF.

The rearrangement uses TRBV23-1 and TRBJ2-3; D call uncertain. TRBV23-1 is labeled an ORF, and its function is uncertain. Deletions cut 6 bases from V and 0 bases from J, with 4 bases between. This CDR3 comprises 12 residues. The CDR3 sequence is CASSGSTDTQYF. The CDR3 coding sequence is TGCGCCAGCAGCGGGAGCACAGATACGCAGTATTTT.

The CDR3 DNA follows: TGTGCCAGCAGCCTAGCTTCCACCGGGGAGCTGTTTTTT. It specifies CASSLASTGELFF. This sequence joins TRBV4-2 and TRBJ2-2; D is undetermined. The CDR3 runs to 13 residues. V gave up 4 bases and J gave up 4 bases, with 7 bases separating them. The V gene's germline CDR1 is LGHNA and CDR2 YNFKEQ.

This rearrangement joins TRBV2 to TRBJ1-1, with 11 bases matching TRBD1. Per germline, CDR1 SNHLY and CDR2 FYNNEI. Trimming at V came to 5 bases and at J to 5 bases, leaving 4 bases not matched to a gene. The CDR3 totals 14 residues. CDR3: CASSQDRGRTEAFF. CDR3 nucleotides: TGTGCCAGCAGTCAGGACAGGGGGCGGACTGAAGCTTTCTTT.

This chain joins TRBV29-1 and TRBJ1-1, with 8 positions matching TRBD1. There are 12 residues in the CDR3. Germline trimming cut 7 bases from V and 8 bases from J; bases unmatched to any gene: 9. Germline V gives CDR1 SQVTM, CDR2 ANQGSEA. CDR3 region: CSGSETGAEAFF. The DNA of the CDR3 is TGCAGCGGTAGCGAGACAGGGGCCGAAGCTTTCTTT. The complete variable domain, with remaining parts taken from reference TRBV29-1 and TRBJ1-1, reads SAVISQKPSRDICQRGTSLTIQCQVDSQVTMMFWYRQQPGQSLTLIATANQGSEATYESGFVIDKFPISRPNLTFSTLTVSNMSPEDSSIYLCSGSETGAEAFFGQGTRLTVV.

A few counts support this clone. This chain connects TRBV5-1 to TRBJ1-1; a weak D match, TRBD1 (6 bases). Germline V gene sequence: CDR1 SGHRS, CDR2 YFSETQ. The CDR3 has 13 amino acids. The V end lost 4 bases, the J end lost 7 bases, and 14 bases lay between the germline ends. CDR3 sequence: CASSLNPGVEAFF. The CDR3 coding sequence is TGCGCCAGCAGCCTGAATCCAGGGGTTGAAGCTTTCTTT.

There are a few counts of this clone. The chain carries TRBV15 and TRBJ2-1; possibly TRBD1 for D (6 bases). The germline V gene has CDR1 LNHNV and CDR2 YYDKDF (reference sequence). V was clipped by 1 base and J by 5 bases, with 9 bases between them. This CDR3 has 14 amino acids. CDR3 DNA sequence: TGTGCCACCAGCAGAGTAGACAGGAACAATGAGCAGTTCTTC. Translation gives CATSRVDRNNEQFF.

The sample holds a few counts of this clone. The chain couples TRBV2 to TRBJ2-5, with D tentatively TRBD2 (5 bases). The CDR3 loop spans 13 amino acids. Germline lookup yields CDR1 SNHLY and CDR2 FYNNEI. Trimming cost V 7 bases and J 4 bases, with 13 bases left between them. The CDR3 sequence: CASISGPPETQYF. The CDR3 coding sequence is TGTGCCAGCATCAGCGGACCCCCAGAGACCCAGTACTTC. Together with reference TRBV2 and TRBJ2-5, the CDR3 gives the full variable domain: EPEVTQTPSHQVTQMGQEVILRCVPISNHLYFYWYRQILGQKVEFLVSFYNNEISEKSEIFDDQFSVERPDGSNFTLKIRSTKLEDSAMYFCASISGPPETQYFGPGTRLLVL.

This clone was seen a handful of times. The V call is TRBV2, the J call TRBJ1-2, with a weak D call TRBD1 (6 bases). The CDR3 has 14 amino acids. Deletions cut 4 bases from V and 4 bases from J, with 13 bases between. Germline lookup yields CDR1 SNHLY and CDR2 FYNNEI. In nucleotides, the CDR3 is TGTGCCAGCAGTGGGCAGGGGACGGCCTATGGCTACACCTTC. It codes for CASSGQGTAYGYTF.